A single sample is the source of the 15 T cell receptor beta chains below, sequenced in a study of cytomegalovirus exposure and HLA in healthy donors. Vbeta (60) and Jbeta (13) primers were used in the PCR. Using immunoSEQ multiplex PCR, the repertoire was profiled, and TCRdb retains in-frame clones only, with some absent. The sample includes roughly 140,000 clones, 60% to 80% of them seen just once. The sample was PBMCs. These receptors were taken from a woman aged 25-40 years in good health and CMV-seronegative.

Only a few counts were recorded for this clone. The CDR3 is CATSRGPGTSTDTQYF. The CDR3 DNA reads as TGTGCCACCAGCAGAGGGCCAGGGACTAGCACAGATACGCAGTATTTT. The chain is built from TRBV15 and TRBJ2-3, with D possibly TRBD2 on 6 matching bases. CDR1 LNHNV and CDR2 YYDKDF come from the germline V gene (reference sequence). V was clipped by 1 base and J by 0 bases, with 11 bases between them. The CDR3 sequence is 16 residues long.

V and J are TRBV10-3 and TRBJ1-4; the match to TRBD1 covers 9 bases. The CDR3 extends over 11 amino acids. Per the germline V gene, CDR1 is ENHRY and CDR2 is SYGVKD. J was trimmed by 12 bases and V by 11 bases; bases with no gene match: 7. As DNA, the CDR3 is TGTGCCGCCAAGGGACAGGGCCAACTGTTTTTT. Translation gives CAAKGQGQLFF.

CDR3 sequence reads: CASSFRDYGYTF. For the CDR3, the DNA is TGTGCCAGCAGTTTCAGGGACTATGGCTACACCTTC. The rearrangement links TRBV28 to TRBJ1-2; weak D call: TRBD1 (5 bases). Trimming stripped 3 bases from V and 3 bases from J, with 5 bases between. CDR1 is MDHEN and CDR2 is SYDVKM in the germline V gene. The CDR3 loop spans 12 amino acids.

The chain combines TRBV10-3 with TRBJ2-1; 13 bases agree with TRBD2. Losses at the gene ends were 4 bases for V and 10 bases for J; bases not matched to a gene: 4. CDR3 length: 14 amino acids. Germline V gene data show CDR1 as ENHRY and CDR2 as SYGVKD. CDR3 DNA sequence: TGTGCCATCAGTGGTACTAGCGGGGGGGTAGAGCAGTTCTTC. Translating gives CAISGTSGGVEQFF.

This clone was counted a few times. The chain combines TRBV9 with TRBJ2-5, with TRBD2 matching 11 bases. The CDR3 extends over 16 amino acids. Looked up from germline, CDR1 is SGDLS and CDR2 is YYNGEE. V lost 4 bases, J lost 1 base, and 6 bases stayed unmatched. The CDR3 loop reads CASSTTGTSGQETQYF. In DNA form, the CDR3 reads TGTGCCAGCAGCACCACCGGGACTAGCGGCCAAGAGACCCAGTACTTC.

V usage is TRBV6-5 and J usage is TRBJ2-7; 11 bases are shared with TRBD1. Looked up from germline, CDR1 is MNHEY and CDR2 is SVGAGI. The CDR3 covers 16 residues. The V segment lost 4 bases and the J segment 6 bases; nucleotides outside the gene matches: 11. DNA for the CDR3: TGTGCCAGCAGTTCGAATTCCGGGACAGGGGGGTCCGAGCAGTACTTC. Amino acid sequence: CASSSNSGTGGSEQYF.

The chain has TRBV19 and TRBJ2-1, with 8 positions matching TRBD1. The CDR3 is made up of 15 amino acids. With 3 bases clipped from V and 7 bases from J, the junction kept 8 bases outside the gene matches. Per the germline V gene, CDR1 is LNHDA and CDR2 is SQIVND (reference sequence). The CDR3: CASSIWQGAGNEQFF. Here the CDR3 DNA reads TGTGCCAGTAGTATTTGGCAGGGGGCAGGGAATGAGCAGTTCTTC. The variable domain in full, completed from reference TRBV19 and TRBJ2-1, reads DGGITQSPKYLFRKEGQNVTLSCEQNLNHDAMYWYRQDPGQGLRLIYYSQIVNDFQKGDIAEGYSVSREKKESFPLTVTSAQKNPTAFYLCASSIWQGAGNEQFFGPGTRLTVL.

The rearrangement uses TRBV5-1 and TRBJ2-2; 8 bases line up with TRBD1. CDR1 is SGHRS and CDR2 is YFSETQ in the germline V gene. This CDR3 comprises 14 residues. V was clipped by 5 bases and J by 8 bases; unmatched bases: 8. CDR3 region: CASSRFQGAGELFF. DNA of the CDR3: TGCGCCAGCAGTCGTTTTCAGGGGGCTGGGGAGCTGTTTTTT.

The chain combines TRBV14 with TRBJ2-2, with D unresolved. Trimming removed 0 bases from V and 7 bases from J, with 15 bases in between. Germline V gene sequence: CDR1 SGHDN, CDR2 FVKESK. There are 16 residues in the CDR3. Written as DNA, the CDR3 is TGTGCCAGCAGCCAAGAAGGTGGGCAATTGTTCGGGGAGCTGTTTTTT. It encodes CASSQEGGQLFGELFF.

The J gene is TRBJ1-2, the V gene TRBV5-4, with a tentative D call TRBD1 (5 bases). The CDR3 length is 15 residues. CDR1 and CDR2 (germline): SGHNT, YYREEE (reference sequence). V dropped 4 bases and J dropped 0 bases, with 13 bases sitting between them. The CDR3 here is CASSEKTEANYGYTF. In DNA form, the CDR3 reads TGTGCCAGCAGCGAGAAGACAGAAGCTAACTATGGCTACACCTTC.

CDR3 DNA: TGTGCCAGCAGCTTGGGTATGGCGGGGGGGCCGTTGGAGACCCAGTACTTC. Translation: CASSLGMAGGPLETQYF. The rearrangement joins TRBV5-4 to TRBJ2-5; TRBD2 agrees at 9 bases. V lost 0 bases, J lost 5 bases, and 11 bases stayed unmatched. Looked up from germline, CDR1 is SGHNT and CDR2 is YYREEE (reference sequence). The CDR3 length is 17 residues.

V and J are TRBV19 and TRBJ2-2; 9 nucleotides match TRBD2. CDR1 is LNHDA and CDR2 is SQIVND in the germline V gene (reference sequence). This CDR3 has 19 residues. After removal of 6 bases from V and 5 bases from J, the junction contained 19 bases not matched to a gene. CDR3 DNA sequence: TGTGCCAGTAGGGCCCCGGGAGGCGCTACAAGCGGGAGGACCGGGGAGCTGTTTTTT. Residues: CASRAPGGATSGRTGELFF. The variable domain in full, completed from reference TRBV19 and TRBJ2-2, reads DGGITQSPKYLFRKEGQNVTLSCEQNLNHDAMYWYRQDPGQGLRLIYYSQIVNDFQKGDIAEGYSVSREKKESFPLTVTSAQKNPTAFYLCASRAPGGATSGRTGELFFGEGSRLTVL.

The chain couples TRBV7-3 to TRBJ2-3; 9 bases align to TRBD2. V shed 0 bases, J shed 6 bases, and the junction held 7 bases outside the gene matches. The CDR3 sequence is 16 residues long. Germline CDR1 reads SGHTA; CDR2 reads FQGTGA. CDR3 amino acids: CASSLTGGGDWDTQYF. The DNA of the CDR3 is TGTGCCAGCAGCTTAACGGGCGGGGGGGATTGGGATACGCAGTATTTT.

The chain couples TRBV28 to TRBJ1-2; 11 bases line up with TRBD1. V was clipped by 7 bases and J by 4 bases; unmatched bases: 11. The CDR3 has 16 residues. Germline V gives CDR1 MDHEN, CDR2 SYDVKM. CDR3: CASTFGGGQGAYGYTF. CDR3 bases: TGTGCCAGCACCTTCGGGGGAGGACAGGGGGCCTATGGCTACACCTTC.

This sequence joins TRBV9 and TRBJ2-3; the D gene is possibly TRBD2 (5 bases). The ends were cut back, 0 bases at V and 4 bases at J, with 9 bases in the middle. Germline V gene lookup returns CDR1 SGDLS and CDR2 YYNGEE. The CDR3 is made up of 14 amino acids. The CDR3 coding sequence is TGTGCCAGCAGCGTAGTTCCGGGATCAGATACGCAGTATTTT. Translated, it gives CASSVVPGSDTQYF.